These T cell receptor beta chains were read from a single sample in a study of Ad26.COV2.S vaccination and SARS-CoV-2 variants. The method was immunoSEQ multiplex PCR; TCRdb's version includes in-frame clones alone and lacks a portion of them. Of approximately 350,000 clones listed, 83% are singletons. The sample consisted of peripheral blood, taken in a trial of Ad26.COV2.S vaccine versus placebo. The source of these receptors is a person aged 18-60 years who received the Ad26.COV2.S COVID-19 vaccine or a placebo. The CDR3 runs from the conserved cysteine through the conserved F or W. D genes are given only for firm matches. Expanded clones are given a class, and other clones once, few, many or no size at all.

j_call clone_size d_call v_call cdr3_aa cdr3_nt
TRBJ2-4 . TRBD2 TRBV5-1 CASSLMGGGAGNIQYF TGCGCCAGCAGCTTGATGGGCGGGGGGGCAGGGAACATTCAGTACTTC
TRBJ1-5 . . TRBV21-1 CASSSGVRYQPQHF TGTGCCAGCAGTTCAGGGGTGCGATATCAGCCCCAGCATTTT
TRBJ1-1 . TRBD1 TRBV3-1/TRBV3-2 CASSQGRQGGTTEAFF TGTGCCAGCAGCCAAGGGAGACAGGGGGGGACCACTGAAGCTTTCTTT
TRBJ2-1 . . TRBV14 CASSRTSWTRTYNEQFF TGTGCCAGCAGCCGAACATCTTGGACTCGTACCTACAATGAGCAGTTCTTC
TRBJ2-2 . TRBD2 TRBV19 CASSLGLAGGRNGELFF TGTGCCAGTAGTCTGGGACTAGCGGGGGGGCGAAACGGGGAGCTGTTTTTT
TRBJ2-5 . TRBD2 TRBV29-1 CSTPAGGGIQETQYF TGCAGCACCCCAGCGGGCGGGGGGATCCAAGAGACCCAGTACTTC
TRBJ2-7 . . TRBV3-1/TRBV3-2 CASSQGRVDEQYF TGTGCCAGCAGCCAAGGACGAGTAGACGAGCAGTACTTC
TRBJ2-2 . . TRBV3-1/TRBV3-2 CASSQPRRTGGGELFF TGTGCCAGCAGCCAACCTAGGCGGACGGGTGGCGGGGAGCTGTTTTTT
TRBJ2-7 . . TRBV13 CASSTDEQYF TGTGCCAGCAGCACCGACGAGCAGTACTTC
TRBJ2-7 . . TRBV19 CASSPITGTVSAEQYF TGTGCCAGTAGCCCGATTACCGGGACCGTTTCGGCCGAGCAGTACTTC
TRBJ1-5 few TRBD1 TRBV20-1 CSASAWDRGNQPQHF TGCAGTGCTAGTGCCTGGGACAGGGGCAATCAGCCCCAGCATTTT
TRBJ2-7 once TRBD2 TRBV5-4 CASSSPTGTTNYEQYF TGTGCCAGCAGCTCGCCTACCGGGACTACCAATTACGAGCAGTACTTC
TRBJ1-4 once . TRBV6-5 CASRDILLNEKLFF TGTGCCAGCAGAGACATCCTCCTTAATGAAAAACTGTTTTTT
TRBJ1-3 few . TRBV19 CASTPASSGNTIYF TGTGCCAGTACACCCGCAAGCTCTGGAAACACCATATATTTT
TRBJ1-3 . TRBD1 TRBV11-3 CASSIRTGTGNTIYF TGTGCCAGCAGCATTCGGACAGGGACTGGAAACACCATATATTTT
TRBJ2-7 . . TRBV6-5 CASRRRHDSSYEQYF TGTGCCAGCAGGCGGAGACACGACAGTTCCTACGAGCAGTACTTC
TRBJ1-2 . TRBD1 TRBV2 CASSQGAYGYTF TGTGCCAGCAGTCAGGGGGCCTATGGCTACACCTTC
TRBJ2-2 once . TRBV5-6 CASSLEYSGELFF TGTGCCAGCAGCTTGGAGTATTCGGGGGAGCTGTTTTTT
TRBJ2-2 . TRBD2 TRBV6-1 CASSEEAGEPGELFF TGTGCCAGCAGTGAAGAAGCGGGAGAACCCGGGGAGCTGTTTTTT
TRBJ1-3 . . TRBV20-1 CSASSTGSGNTIYF TGCAGTGCTAGTTCCACAGGCTCTGGAAACACCATATATTTT
TRBJ1-5 once . TRBV27 CASSLYSLNQPQHF TGTGCCAGCAGTTTATACAGTTTAAATCAGCCCCAGCATTTT
TRBJ2-3 . . TRBV10-2 CASSDELPYPQYF TGCGCCAGCAGTGACGAACTCCCCTACCCGCAGTATTTT
TRBJ2-7 . . TRBV7-6 CASSPTGLEDEQYF TGTGCCAGCAGCCCGACGGGCCTGGAGGACGAGCAGTACTTC
TRBJ2-3 . . TRBV3-1/TRBV3-2 CASSQEEMAVDF TGTGCCAGCAGCCAAGAAGAAATGGCTGTTGATTTT
TRBJ2-5 few TRBD2 TRBV27 CASSFRGGHGETQYF TGTGCCAGCAGTTTCCGGGGGGGCCATGGAGAGACCCAGTACTTC
TRBJ2-1 . . TRBV11-2 CASSLGWGTYNEQFF TGTGCCAGCAGCTTAGGATGGGGCACCTACAATGAGCAGTTCTTC
TRBJ2-3 . . TRBV5-1 CASSLVDSRTDTQYF TGCGCCAGCAGCTTGGTGGACAGCCGCACAGATACGCAGTATTTT
TRBJ2-1 . . TRBV5-1 CASSYFPGESSYNEQFF TGCGCCAGCAGCTACTTTCCGGGGGAGAGCTCCTACAATGAGCAGTTCTTC
TRBJ2-3 . TRBD1 TRBV28 CASRTTGGADTQYF TGTGCCAGCAGGACGACAGGGGGCGCAGATACGCAGTATTTT
TRBJ1-6 . . TRBV5-1 CASSFPGPRAPLHF TGCGCCAGCAGCTTTCCGGGCCCCCGCGCACCCCTCCACTTT
TRBJ2-7 . . TRBV19 CASSILGEQYF TGTGCCAGTAGTATCCTGGGGGAGCAGTACTTC
TRBJ2-2 . . TRBV13 CASSLGEAGELFF TGTGCCAGCAGCTTAGGGGAGGCCGGGGAGCTGTTTTTT
TRBJ1-6 . TRBD1 TRBV4-3 CASSQLGQGGSPLHF TGCGCCAGCAGCCAGCTGGGACAGGGAGGTTCACCCCTCCACTTT
TRBJ1-5 few . TRBV19 CASSIYEGQPQHF TGTGCCAGTAGTATATATGAAGGCCAGCCCCAGCATTTT
TRBJ2-1 . TRBD1 TRBV12-5 CASGLSQGASYNEQFF TGTGCTAGTGGTCTATCACAGGGGGCTTCCTACAATGAGCAGTTCTTC
TRBJ2-2 . . TRBV6-5 CASSYRGRNTGELFF TGTGCCAGCAGTTATAGGGGACGGAACACCGGGGAGCTGTTTTTT
TRBJ2-2 . . TRBV11-2 CASSPLRRLLDTGELFF TGTGCCAGCAGCCCGTTGAGGAGGTTGTTGGACACCGGGGAGCTGTTTTTT
TRBJ2-1 once TRBD2 TRBV18 CASSPPGLAAYNEQFF TGTGCCAGCTCACCACCGGGCCTAGCGGCATACAATGAGCAGTTCTTC
TRBJ1-2 . . TRBV2 CASSEGGSRYGYTF TGTGCCAGCAGTGAGGGGGGGAGCAGGTATGGCTACACCTTC
TRBJ2-5 few . TRBV10-3 CAISESIVKGRETQYF TGTGCCATCAGTGAGTCTATAGTGAAGGGCCGGGAGACCCAGTACTTC
TRBJ1-4 once . TRBV5-1 CASSGDGRLREKLFF TGCGCCAGCAGCGGGGATGGGAGGCTGAGAGAAAAACTGTTTTTT
TRBJ1-1 . . TRBV25-1 CASSEAGLPEAFF TGTGCCAGCAGTGAGGCAGGATTACCTGAAGCTTTCTTT
TRBJ1-1 . . TRBV19 CASSRGAMNTEAFF TGTGCCAGTAGCCGGGGGGCCATGAACACTGAAGCTTTCTTT
TRBJ2-2 . . TRBV7-3 CASSRPGALLNTGELFF TGTGCCAGCAGCCGCCCAGGGGCCCTTTTGAACACCGGGGAGCTGTTTTTT
TRBJ2-5 . . TRBV6-6 CASSSWTEIQETQYF TGTGCCAGCAGTTCCTGGACGGAGATACAAGAGACCCAGTACTTC
TRBJ2-5 . . TRBV7-3 CASSLTAGVGETQYF TGTGCCAGCAGCTTAACCGCCGGGGTGGGCGAGACCCAGTACTTC
TRBJ2-2 . . TRBV5-6 CASRLQGIKHTGELFF TGTGCCAGCAGGTTACAGGGTATTAAGCACACCGGGGAGCTGTTTTTT
TRBJ2-6 . . TRBV6-2/TRBV6-3 CASSYLAASGANVLTF TGTGCCAGCAGTTACTTGGCGGCCTCTGGGGCCAACGTCCTGACTTTC
TRBJ1-5 once . TRBV19 CASSIKSGGQPQHF TGTGCCAGTAGTATAAAGAGTGGCGGCCAGCCCCAGCATTTT
TRBJ1-5 . . TRBV6-5 CASSAGYVSQPQHF TGTGCCAGCAGCGCTGGTTATGTAAGTCAGCCCCAGCATTTT
TRBJ1-1 . . TRBV7-6 CASSLMVGGNTEAFF TGTGCCAGCAGCTTAATGGTGGGAGGGAACACTGAAGCTTTCTTT
TRBJ1-3 . . TRBV5-1 CASSLEARSGNTIYF TGCGCCAGCAGCTTGGAGGCCCGCTCTGGAAACACCATATATTTT
TRBJ2-7 . . TRBV4-2 CASSQVERGYEQYF TGTGCCAGCAGCCAAGTCGAGAGAGGCTACGAGCAGTACTTC